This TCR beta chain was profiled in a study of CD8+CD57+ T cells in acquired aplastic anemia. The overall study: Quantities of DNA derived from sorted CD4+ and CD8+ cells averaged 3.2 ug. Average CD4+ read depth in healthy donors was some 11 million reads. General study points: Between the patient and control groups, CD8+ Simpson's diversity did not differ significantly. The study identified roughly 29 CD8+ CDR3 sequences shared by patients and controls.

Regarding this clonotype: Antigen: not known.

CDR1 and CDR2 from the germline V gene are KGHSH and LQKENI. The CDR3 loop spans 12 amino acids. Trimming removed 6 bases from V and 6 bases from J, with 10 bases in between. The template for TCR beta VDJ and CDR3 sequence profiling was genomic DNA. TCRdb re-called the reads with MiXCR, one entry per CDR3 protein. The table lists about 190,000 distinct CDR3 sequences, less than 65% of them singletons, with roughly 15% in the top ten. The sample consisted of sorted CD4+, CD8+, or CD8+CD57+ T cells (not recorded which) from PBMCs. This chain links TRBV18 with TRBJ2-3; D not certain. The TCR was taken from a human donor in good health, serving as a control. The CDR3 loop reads CASSVLGDTQYF. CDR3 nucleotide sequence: TGTGCCAGCTCGGTGTTGGGCGATACGCAGTATTTT.